This T cell receptor beta chain was identified during a study of STAT5B mutations in CD4+ large granular lymphocyte leukemia (dated 2022 in TCRdb). Regarding the complete study: Among healthy controls, the CDR3 'QG' motif was associated with a particular HLA allele. The study compared the TCRbeta repertoires of patients with CD4+ T-cell large granular lymphocyte leukemia against the TCRbeta repertoires of healthy blood donors. Flow cytometry on FACSCanto II or FACSVerse confirmed that purified fractions exceeded 95% purity among lymphocytes. The paper's findings and limits, for the study overall: Enrichment of TRBV06-family usage was observed among the top patient clones (8/27) relative to healthy controls (2/35). The main leukemic clonotypes were found to be private to each patient, although around 24% of the main leukemic clonotypes were detected at low frequency in the non-leukemic repertoires of other patients. CD4-sorted patient repertoires appeared more clonal than healthy CD4+ repertoires, and this difference persisted after removing the putative leukemic clones. The data were not HLA-matched, and the relatively small sample size could explain the higher clonality seen in CD4+ compared with CD8+ T-LGLL.

About this clone: Which antigen it targets is not known. No per-base quality is available; no much larger clone lies one base away.

The immunoSEQ assay at survey resolution was applied to genomic DNA for sequencing of TCRbeta rearrangements. The source study handled its data this way. A lowest detectable productive clonotype frequency of 2.59 x 10-5 was observed in the TCR sequencing data. Only productive TCRbeta rearrangements, defined as complete and in-frame sequences, were included in the analyses. The clonality of each sample was calculated as Simpson clonality in the immunoSEQ Analyzer version 3.0. Based on frequency, clones were grouped as very rare, small, medium, large (1-20%) or hyperexpanded (>20%). Generation probabilities were estimated with OLGA 1.2.3, V-gene circos plots were made with VDJtools, specificities were searched in VDJdb, and CDR3 motifs were identified with GLIPH. In TCRdb, the immuneACCESS table is reduced to in-frame sequences with V and J assigned. These tables do not hold every clone; where another copy was compared, an unresolved V gene accounts for under half, and the others remain unexplained. D and trimming come from the DNA, and the V and J calls and clone size come from that table. The sample records roughly 29,000 clones, more than 70% of which are singletons. The leading ten clones occupy about 3.1% of the sample.

The healthy controls were 37 blood donors, and the buffy coats of these donors were supplied by the Finnish Red Cross blood service. All TCR-sequenced material derived from peripheral blood: patient blood samples and healthy donor buffy coats. Peripheral blood mononuclear cells were isolated by Ficoll-Hypaque gradient centrifugation. Magnetic purification was used to isolate CD4+ cells from the buffy coats of the healthy controls. Genomic DNA was extracted with the Gentra Puregene Cell and Tissue kit and quantified on a Qubit 2.0 fluorometer. The V end gives up 1 base and the J end 4 bases, leaving 8 bases in the junction not matched to a gene. The CDR3, from cysteine to phenylalanine, totals 16 residues. The CDR3 DNA has 48 bases and is translated from base 1. CDR1 and CDR2, looked up from the germline V gene, are SGHRS and YFSETQ.

Specimen: CD4+ T cells from blood buffy coats. The receptor was derived from a human donor in good health. The sequence is built from TRBV5-1 and TRBJ2-1; 7 middle bases align to TRBD2. The CDR3 amino acid sequence is: CASSLQGTTRYNEQFF. The nucleotide sequence is TGCGCCAGCAGCTTGCAAGGGACTACAAGATACAATGAGCAGTTCTTC.